This TCR beta chain emerged from a study of molecular identifiers for immune sequencing clone quantification (dated by TCRdb to 2016 to 2019). About the full investigation: For a replicate experiment, the RNA from either around 20,000 or 99,000 naive CD8 T cells was divided into five aliquots, and four of those aliquots went on to sequencing. CD8 T cells were used in a methods study to benchmark molecular-identifier clustering-based TCR repertoire sequencing (MIDCIRS) and TCR RNA copy counting. The research as a whole found: Even against a background of around 950,000 naive CD8 T cells, spiked-in Jurkat TCR RNA amounting to a single cell's worth was reported to be detectable. Highly expanded clone sizes could be underestimated if identical TCR molecules share a barcode. When barcode sub-clustering was not used, chimeric consensus sequences inflated TCR diversity, with chimeras reaching as high as 47%. The naive libraries included spiked-in Jurkat TCR RNA (about 11 copies' worth), and this RNA is not part of the donor repertoire. Modeling gave about three recovered TCR RNA copies per cell versus around 10 by digital PCR, implying around 31% capture efficiency. In CMV-specific effector cells, over 97% of molecules were held by clones above 20 RNA copies, whereas under 1% of molecules were held by such clones in naive cells.

Only a few counts were recorded for this clonotype. Its antigen is unknown. There are no base qualities to consult, and no much larger clone falls within one base. Library construction relied on PCR. Instrument used: NextSeq 500. Bulk TCR libraries were prepared as previously described, using TCR primers listed in Table S5. The Qiagen AllPrep DNA/RNA kit was used to purify total RNA. Before analysis, reads from multiple sequencing runs of one library were combined. Under the source paper's analysis protocol: Reads were retained only if their TCR constant sequence matched exactly, and those retained reads were trimmed to 150 nt and grouped according to their 12-nt molecular barcodes. Reads inside each barcode group were sub-clustered using a 15% Levenshtein threshold, and a quality-weighted consensus sequence was constructed for each RNA molecule. Non-functional sequences were filtered out, along with any lower-count sequence sitting one edit away from another sequence. Based on a fit of two negative binomial distributions, barcode sub-clusters having less than 20% of the maximum read count were discarded. TCRdb reanalyzed the raw reads on its own, using fastp at Q25 for trimming and MiXCR for clone calling, and kept in-frame beta chains. Rows matching on CDR3 protein sequence are summarized as one entry with the most common DNA and genes. For this entry, the V and J calls and clone size follow TCRdb and not the study's own pipeline. For this sample there are a few hundred thousand distinct CDR3 sequences; roughly 25% appear just once. Of the sample, 0.76% falls within the top ten clones.

In the germline V gene, CDR1 corresponds to LGHNA and CDR2 to YSLEER. Unmatched junction bases come to 3, with V trimmed by 3 bases and J by 3 bases. Reading from cysteine to phenylalanine, the CDR3 counts 14 amino acids. Of the read, only the CDR3 DNA is kept; its 42 bases are in frame from base 1. Libraries of naive CD8 T cells were built from approximately 20,000 to 1,000,000 sorted cells, with 10%, 30% or 50% of the purified RNA used. Naive CD8 T cells were FACS-sorted as CD8+CD4-CCR7+CD45RA+ on a BD FACSAria II into RLT Plus buffer. Detection sensitivity was tested by spiking Jurkat RNA equal to roughly ten TCR copies' worth into samples containing roughly 18,000-1,000,000 naive CD8 T cells. CD8 T cells were enriched using RosetteSep CD8+ T Cell Enrichment Cocktail and Ficoll-Paque, and the enriched cells then underwent ACK red cell lysis.

Sequenced material: naive CD8+ T cells from blood, with Jurkat cell RNA spiked in. The cell subset or site label, as the study defines it: FACS-sorted CD8+CD4-CCR7+CD45RA+ naive T cells. This receptor was identified in a human donor in good health. Some libraries in this study had Jurkat cell RNA spiked in. This receptor chain uses TRBV4-3 and TRBJ2-5, and TRBD1 matches 8 of the central bases. The nucleotide sequence is given as TGCGCCAGCAGCCACCAGACAGGGGAAGAGACCCAGTACTTC. Protein translation: CASSHQTGEETQYF.